These 14 T cell receptor beta chains share one sample of origin, sequenced in a study of response to subunit inactivated influenza vaccine. In TCRdb, the RT-PCR reads were re-called with MiXCR into one record per CDR3 protein. In the table there are about 610,000 distinct CDR3 sequences, approximately 15% of which are singletons. This material consisted of PBMCs from blood, taken 12 days after vaccination. The receptors shown here come from a man over 45 who received an inactivated influenza vaccine.

This chain links TRBV5-1 with TRBJ2-3; 7 positions agree with TRBD2. This CDR3 is built from 15 residues. The V segment lost 0 bases and the J segment 8 bases; nucleotides outside the gene matches: 9. The germline gives CDR1 SGHRS, CDR2 YFSETQ. CDR3: CASSLATAGDGTQYF. In DNA, the CDR3 is TGCGCCAGCAGCTTGGCCACGGCGGGAGATGGTACGCAGTATTTT.

This clonotype has just a few counts. The genes are TRBV5-1 and TRBJ2-5; perhaps TRBD2 as D (5 bases). Germline V gene lookup returns CDR1 SGHRS and CDR2 YFSETQ. Trimming left V 3 bases short and J 2 bases short, with 11 bases between. The CDR3 extends over 14 amino acids. CDR3 nucleotide sequence: TGCGCCAGCAGCTATTCCGGGAAGCAAGAGACCCAGTACTTC. Protein sequence: CASSYSGKQETQYF.

The chain has TRBV9 and TRBJ2-7; 8 nucleotides align to TRBD1. V gave up 4 bases and J gave up 3 bases; unmatched junction bases: 3. This CDR3 is 13 amino acids long. Looked up from germline, CDR1 is SGDLS and CDR2 is YYNGEE. In DNA form, the CDR3 reads TGTGCCAGCAGCCAAACAGGGGGCTACGAGCAGTACTTC. Translation: CASSQTGGYEQYF.

This clonotype was counted a few times. The genes are TRBV6-7 and TRBJ1-6; perhaps TRBD1 as D (5 bases). TRBV6-7 is an open reading frame, and its role is uncertain. The CDR3 totals 13 residues. With 9 bases removed from V and 8 bases from J, the gap between germline ends came to 14 bases. CDR3 DNA: TGTGCCAGGCGGAGGGTAGGGGATTCACCCCTCCACTTT. This sequence encodes CARRRVGDSPLHF.

The chain has TRBV5-1 and TRBJ2-7, with D perhaps matching TRBD1 (6 bases). V was trimmed by 4 bases and J by 3 bases, leaving 11 bases between them. This CDR3 spans 13 amino acids. Germline CDR1 SGHRS, CDR2 YFSETQ. CDR3 in DNA: TGCGCCAGCAGCCCCAGACAGGACTACGAGCAGTACTTC. Protein product: CASSPRQDYEQYF.

This chain links TRBV5-1 with TRBJ2-2, with D unresolved. CDR3 length: 15 amino acids. CDR1 and CDR2 from the germline V gene are SGHRS and YFSETQ. V lost 1 base and J lost 6, with 13 bases in between. This CDR3 is CASSLSSLGPGELFF. The CDR3 DNA reads as TGCGCCAGCAGCTTGTCTTCGTTAGGCCCCGGGGAGCTGTTTTTT.

This clonotype has only a few counts. The V call is TRBV25-1, the J call TRBJ2-1, with TRBD1 identical over 9 bases. The V gene end was trimmed by 6 bases and the J gene end by 8 bases; junction bases not matched to a gene: 5. The CDR3 sequence is 13 residues long. From germline, CDR1 is MGHDK and CDR2 SYGVNS. This chain's CDR3 is CASRETGGYEQFF. DNA for the CDR3: TGTGCCAGCAGGGAGACAGGGGGATATGAGCAGTTCTTC. The variable domain in full, completed from reference TRBV25-1 and TRBJ2-1, reads EADIYQTPRYLVIGTGKKITLECSQTMGHDKMYWYQQDPGMELHLIHYSYGVNSTEKGDLSSESTVSRIRTEHFPLTLESARPSHTSQYLCASRETGGYEQFFGPGTRLTVL.

The V gene is TRBV20-1, the J gene TRBJ2-2; 8 bases map to TRBD1. Trimming took 0 bases from V and 4 from J; bases not matched to a gene: 1. Germline CDR1 reads DFQATT; CDR2 reads SNEGSKA (reference sequence). The CDR3 runs to 14 residues. The CDR3 DNA sequence: TGCAGTGCTAGAGAGACAGGGGCCACCGGGGAGCTGTTTTTT. It is translated as CSARETGATGELFF.

This clonotype was observed a handful of times. The genes are TRBV20-1 and TRBJ1-1; D is ambiguous. CDR1 and CDR2 (germline): DFQATT, SNEGSKA (reference sequence). Trimming shortened V by 1 base and J by 4 bases, and 4 bases separated the two germline ends. This CDR3 is 11 amino acids long. CDR3 DNA: TGCAGTGCTAGAGTTGGCACTGAAGCTTTCTTT. Encoded protein: CSARVGTEAFF.

This clonotype was found a few times. This rearrangement joins TRBV20-1 to TRBJ2-4; 7 nucleotides align to TRBD2. This CDR3 is built from 17 residues. From germline, CDR1 is DFQATT and CDR2 SNEGSKA (reference sequence). The V and J ends lost 0 bases and 0 bases, in that order; junction bases with no gene match: 8. The CDR3 loop reads CSARDETLAVAKNIQYF. Written as DNA, the CDR3 is TGCAGTGCTAGAGATGAAACCCTAGCGGTAGCCAAAAACATTCAGTACTTC.

Note on this clonotype: This may be a read error, as it is one base from a much larger clone. The V and J genes are TRBV5-6 and TRBJ2-3, with a possible D match to TRBD2 (5 bases). In germline, CDR1 is SGHDT, CDR2 YYEEEE. The CDR3 has 17 amino acids. DNA of the CDR3: TGTGCCAGCAGCTTTAAGGACGGAGGACTGTCCACAGATACGCAGTTTTTT. This sequence encodes CASSFKDGGLSTDTQFF.

This chain links TRBV12-3 or TRBV12-4 with TRBJ1-4, with D unresolved. Deletions cut 3 bases from V and 5 bases from J, with 10 bases between. The CDR3 runs 14 residues. CDR3 bases: TGTGCCAGCAGTTTCCCCCGTCCCAATGAAAAACTGTTTTTT. Translated, it gives CASSFPRPNEKLFF.

This clonotype was detected many times. The chain joins TRBV20-1 to TRBJ2-7, with D possibly called TRBD1 or TRBD2 (6 bases each). There are 17 residues in the CDR3. Trimming shortened V by 3 bases and J by 0 bases, and 21 bases separated the two germline ends. CDR1 and CDR2 (germline): DFQATT, SNEGSKA (reference sequence). The CDR3 sequence: CSARGGVSSTPSYEQYF. CDR3 sequence (DNA): TGCAGTGCTAGGGGGGGCGTTAGCAGCACACCCTCCTACGAGCAGTACTTC.

This clonotype was recorded a few times. The chain recombines TRBV6-6 with TRBJ1-5; D perhaps matches TRBD1 (6 bases). The CDR3 is 12 residues long. Germline V gene sequence: CDR1 MNHNY, CDR2 SVGAGI (reference sequence). Trimming shortened V by 10 bases and J by 4 bases, and 11 bases separated the two germline ends. The CDR3 DNA follows: TGTGCCACCAATCAGGGGAATCAGCCCCAGCATTTT. Amino acid sequence: CATNQGNQPQHF.